This entry lists 18 T cell receptor beta chains sequenced from one sample in a study of CD8+CD57+ T cells in acquired aplastic anemia. Genomic DNA templated the TCR beta VDJ and CDR3 profiling. TCRdb re-called the reads through MiXCR, storing one row per CDR3 protein. The data hold under 200,000 distinct CDR3 sequences, with 64% observed a single time. Sequenced input: sorted CD4+, CD8+, or CD8+CD57+ T cells (not recorded which) from PBMCs. The receptors originated from a human donor with severe aplastic anemia or a healthy control (not recorded which).

The chain uses TRBV7-9 and TRBJ2-7, with 9 positions matching TRBD2. Germline values: CDR1 SEHNR, CDR2 FQNEAQ (reference sequence). The J segment lost 2 bases and the V segment lost 5 bases, leaving 7 bases of the junction unmatched. The CDR3 is made up of 15 amino acids. CDR3 bases: TGTGCCAGCAGCCAAAGGCTAGCGGGGACCTACGAGCAGTACTTC. Translation gives CASSQRLAGTYEQYF.

The chain combines TRBV5-1 with TRBJ1-1; D not certain. The CDR3 contains 16 residues. CDR1 and CDR2 (germline): SGHRS, YFSETQ. Between the trimmed V and J ends, which lost 0 bases and 1 base, there was a span of 13 bases. The CDR3 here is CASSLVPAFGNTEAFF. In nucleotides, the CDR3 is TGCGCCAGCAGCTTGGTACCGGCTTTCGGGAACACTGAAGCTTTCTTT.

V usage is TRBV14 and J usage is TRBJ1-1; 9 positions agree with TRBD1. The CDR3 contains 14 residues. The trim removed 9 bases at V and 2 bases at J, leaving 7 bases unmatched. Germline CDR1 and CDR2: SGHDN and FVKESK. The CDR3 protein is CASTRDRDNTEAFF. In DNA form, the CDR3 reads TGTGCCAGTACCCGGGACAGGGATAACACTGAAGCTTTCTTT.

This clonotype was counted only a few times. V usage is TRBV12-3 or TRBV12-4 and J usage is TRBJ1-6, with D perhaps TRBD1 (6 bases). The length of the CDR3 is 15 residues. Trimming took off 2 bases at V and 8 bases at J, with 13 bases between the two ends. The CDR3 nucleotides are TGTGCCAGCAGTTTAACCCGGGACACGGATTCACCCCTCCACTTT. This sequence encodes CASSLTRDTDSPLHF.

There are a few counts of this clonotype. This CDR3 reads CSARVISPSSPLHF. In DNA form, the CDR3 reads TGCAGTGCTAGAGTGATTTCCCCTAGTTCACCCCTCCACTTT. The chain couples TRBV20-1 to TRBJ1-6; D gene ambiguous. CDR1 is DFQATT and CDR2 is SNEGSKA in the germline V gene (reference sequence). The CDR3 spans 14 residues. The V end lost 1 base, the J end lost 9 bases, and 13 bases lay between the germline ends.

J is TRBJ2-7 and V is TRBV4-1; tentative D call: TRBD2 (6 bases). Germline V CDR1 and CDR2: MGHRA, YSYEKL. With 0 bases removed from V and 4 bases from J, the gap between germline ends came to 16 bases. This CDR3 contains 16 residues. CDR3 nucleotides: TGCGCCAGCAGCCAAGAGTGGGCAGGGAGGATATACGAGCAGTACTTC. Its protein product is CASSQEWAGRIYEQYF.

The V and J genes are TRBV19 and TRBJ1-2, with TRBD1 identical over 12 bases. Germline V gene lookup returns CDR1 LNHDA and CDR2 SQIVND (reference sequence). The CDR3 has 15 residues. J gave up 4 bases and V 5 bases, and 5 bases lay outside the gene matches. The CDR3 protein is CASSLGTGGFYGYTF. CDR3 sequence (DNA): TGTGCCAGTAGTCTTGGGACAGGGGGCTTCTATGGCTACACCTTC.

The rearrangement uses TRBV7-9 and TRBJ1-5; 9 bases match TRBD1. V gave up 6 bases and J gave up 3 bases; unmatched junction bases: 9. This CDR3 has 16 residues. Germline lookup yields CDR1 SEHNR and CDR2 FQNEAQ (reference sequence). The CDR3 nucleotides are TGTGCCAGCAGATCCGGGACAGGGTCATTCAATCAGCCCCAGCATTTT. Its translation is CASRSGTGSFNQPQHF.

Only a few counts were recorded for this clonotype. The chain is built from TRBV7-2 and TRBJ2-7; D gene unclear. V shed 3 bases and J shed 7 bases, with 7 bases lying between them. The germline V gene encodes CDR1 SGHTA and CDR2 FQGNSA. The CDR3 covers 11 residues. CDR3 coding DNA: TGTGCCAGCAGCTTGACGGGTGAGCAGTACTTC. This encodes CASSLTGEQYF.

This chain joins TRBV7-2 and TRBJ1-5; TRBD1 matches 12 bases. V lost 5 bases to trimming and J lost 4 bases; unmatched junction nucleotides: 6. There are 16 residues in the CDR3. Per germline, CDR1 SGHTA and CDR2 FQGNSA. CDR3 residues: CASSTGTGGRNQPQHF. DNA of the CDR3: TGTGCCAGCAGCACCGGGACAGGGGGCAGAAATCAGCCCCAGCATTTT.

This chain links TRBV9 with TRBJ2-7, with D perhaps matching TRBD2 (6 bases). CDR3 length: 15 residues. The V gene's germline CDR1 is SGDLS and CDR2 YYNGEE. Trimming cost V 3 bases and J 8 bases, with 21 bases left between them. In DNA form, the CDR3 reads TGTGCCAGCAGCGCGGGAGTGGACACATTTACGAAGCAGTACTTC. This codes for CASSAGVDTFTKQYF.

This clonotype is a singleton in its sample. The chain recombines TRBV20-1 with TRBJ1-2; tentative D call: TRBD1 (6 bases). With 3 bases removed from V and 3 bases from J, the gap between germline ends came to 11 bases. Germline CDR1 reads DFQATT; CDR2 reads SNEGSKA (reference sequence). The CDR3 contains 13 residues. The CDR3: CSASSTGDYGYTF. CDR3 nucleotide sequence: TGCAGTGCTAGCTCGACAGGAGACTATGGCTACACCTTC.

The V call is TRBV29-1, the J call TRBJ2-2, with D unclear. The V gene lost 2 bases and the J gene lost 0 bases, with 10 bases spanning the gap. Germline CDR1 and CDR2: SQVTM and ANQGSEA. This CDR3 is built from 15 residues. This chain's CDR3 is CSVEKTGSNTGELFF. The CDR3 coding sequence is TGCAGCGTTGAAAAGACTGGGTCGAACACCGGGGAGCTGTTTTTT.

The J gene is TRBJ2-1, the V gene TRBV7-8; perhaps TRBD1 as D (5 bases). The CDR3 has 15 residues. Trimming removed 1 base at V and 8 bases at J, with 15 bases between. CDR1 and CDR2 from the germline V gene are SGHVS and FQNEAQ. CDR3 sequence: CASSLVRTPRDEQFF. The CDR3 DNA is TGTGCCAGCAGCTTAGTCCGGACCCCCAGGGATGAGCAGTTCTTC.

J is TRBJ2-7 and V is TRBV7-6; 7 nucleotides agree with TRBD1. Per germline, CDR1 SGHVS and CDR2 FNYEAQ. CDR3 size: 12 residues. V lost 5 bases to trimming and J lost 7 bases; unmatched junction nucleotides: 5. The CDR3 loop reads CASSPGTAEQYF. Written as DNA, the CDR3 is TGTGCCAGCAGCCCGGGGACAGCTGAGCAGTACTTC.

This chain links TRBV9 with TRBJ2-2, with D perhaps matching TRBD2 (6 bases). The V end lost 4 bases, the J end lost 3 bases, and 10 bases lay between the germline ends. Germline CDR1 reads SGDLS; CDR2 reads YYNGEE. The CDR3 has 14 amino acids. DNA for the CDR3: TGTGCCAGCAGCTCGTCGGGGGACACCGGGGAGCTGTTTTTT. Translation gives CASSSSGDTGELFF.

This clonotype was seen more than once but under ten times. V and J are TRBV11-2 and TRBJ1-1, with D uncertain. Trimming pared 2 bases from V and 4 bases from J, leaving 5 bases between. CDR3 length: 12 amino acids. Germline CDR1 reads SGHAT; CDR2 reads FQNNGV. CDR3 residues: CASSLSFTEAFF. CDR3 coding DNA: TGTGCCAGCAGCTTATCTTTCACTGAAGCTTTCTTT.

This clonotype was detected only once. The V gene is TRBV20-1, the J gene TRBJ2-5; either TRBD1 or TRBD2 may fit D (6 bases each). V shed 4 bases and J shed 1 base, with 16 bases lying between them. This CDR3 region has 15 residues. The V gene's germline CDR1 is DFQATT and CDR2 SNEGSKA (reference sequence). The CDR3 DNA reads TGCAGTGCTACCCCGGGAGAGGGGGGCCAAGAGACCCAGTACTTC. This gives the protein CSATPGEGGQETQYF.